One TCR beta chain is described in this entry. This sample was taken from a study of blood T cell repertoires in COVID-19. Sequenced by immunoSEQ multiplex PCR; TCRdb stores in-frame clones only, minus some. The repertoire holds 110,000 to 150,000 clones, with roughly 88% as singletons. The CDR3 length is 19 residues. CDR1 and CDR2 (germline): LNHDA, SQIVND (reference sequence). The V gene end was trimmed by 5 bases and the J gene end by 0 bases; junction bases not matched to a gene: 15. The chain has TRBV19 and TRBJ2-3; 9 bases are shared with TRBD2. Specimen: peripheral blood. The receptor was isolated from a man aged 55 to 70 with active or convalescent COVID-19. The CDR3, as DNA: TGTGCCAGTAGTCCAAGGGGAGCGGGGGGATTCACTAGCACAGATACGCAGTATTTT. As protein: CASSPRGAGGFTSTDTQYF.